A selection of T cell receptor beta chains follows, all from one sample in a study of blood T cell repertoires in COVID-19. Sequencing was performed with immunoSEQ multiplex PCR; in TCRdb, only in-frame clones are kept and a portion is missing. The sample has hundreds of thousands of clones, 88% seen once. Material for sequencing was peripheral blood. These receptor sequences come from a woman aged 70-85 years with COVID-19, enrolled during active disease. The CDR3 runs from the conserved cysteine through the conserved F or W. D genes are given only for firm matches. Clone size appears in some rows only: once, few, many, or a class for an expanded clone.

j_call | d_call | v_call | clone_size | cdr3_nt | cdr3_aa
TRBJ2-7 | NA | TRBV28 | NA | TGTGCCAGCCTTGAGGCAGGGAAGAGCTCCTACGAGCAGTACTTC | CASLEAGKSSYEQYF
TRBJ1-5 | TRBD1 | TRBV19 | NA | TGTGCCAGTAGTATTCACGCGGGGAACAGGGGGCTGCCTTGGCATCAGCCCCAGCATTTT | CASSIHAGNRGLPWHQPQHF
TRBJ1-5 | NA | TRBV5-8 | NA | TGTGCCAGCAGCCTGGGGAAGGGGTACAATCAGCCCCAGCATTTT | CASSLGKGYNQPQHF
TRBJ2-7 | NA | TRBV2 | NA | TGTGCCAGCAGGCTACTTCGGGGGCAGTACTTC | CASRLLRGQYF
TRBJ1-2 | NA | TRBV29-1 | few | TGCAGCGTCCGGGCCCAGCGGGACGGCCTATTCTATGGCTACACCTTC | CSVRAQRDGLFYGYTF
TRBJ1-1 | NA | TRBV28 | few | TGTGCCACCGCTCTCCCCCAGGGGATTGTGACTGAAGCTTTCTTT | CATALPQGIVTEAFF
TRBJ1-5 | TRBD1 | TRBV19 | NA | TGTGCCAGTAGTATAGATCGCGGACAGGGTTGGAATCAGCCCCAGCATTTT | CASSIDRGQGWNQPQHF
TRBJ2-7 | TRBD2 | TRBV5-6 | NA | TGTGCCAGCAGCTTGGTCACGACTAGCGGGGGGAACGAGCAGTACTTC | CASSLVTTSGGNEQYF
TRBJ1-6 | NA | TRBV11-2 | NA | TGTGCCAGCAGCTTAGGGGCCAATGCCTTCGGTTCACCCCTCCACTTT | CASSLGANAFGSPLHF
TRBJ2-1 | TRBD2 | TRBV20-1 | NA | TGCAGTGCTAGTCCGCGGGGGGCCCTTAGGTACAATGAGCAGTTCTTC | CSASPRGALRYNEQFF
TRBJ2-2 | TRBD1 | TRBV12-5 | NA | TGTGCTAGTGGTTCAGGGGGCAGTACCGGGGAGCTGTTTTTT | CASGSGGSTGELFF
TRBJ2-3 | NA | TRBV2 | NA | TGTGCCAGCAACGGGGGAACTACTAGCACAGATACGCAGTATTTT | CASNGGTTSTDTQYF